This T cell receptor beta chain originates from a study of memory CD4+ T cells and cytomegalovirus serostatus. Study overall: Healthy Belgian adult donors included about nine CMV-positive and some 24 CMV-negative people.

Broader study findings: Each of some 67 CMV-associated TCRbeta sequences occurred in one to five individuals.

The CDR3 is 14 amino acids. The germline V gene has CDR1 SGHVS and CDR2 FNYEAQ. The ends were cut back, 5 bases at V and 6 bases at J, with 14 bases in the middle. Single viable CD3+CD4+CD8-CD45RO+ cells were sorted as the memory CD4+ T cells. CD4+ T cells were isolated by positive magnetic selection. In the case of this clone: Its matching antigen is unknown.

Libraries were prepared by immunoSEQ multiplex PCR; TCRdb keeps only in-frame clonotypes and omits some of them. The sample records 85,000 to 100,000 clones, about four fifths being singletons. The receptor was derived from an adult in good health and CMV-seropositive. The rearrangement links TRBV7-6 to TRBJ2-1; D perhaps matches TRBD2 (6 bases). The specimen sequenced was memory CD4+ T cells from blood. CDR3: CASSHRLTSNEQFF. The CDR3 DNA reads TGTGCCAGCAGCCACAGACTGACTAGCAATGAGCAGTTCTTC.